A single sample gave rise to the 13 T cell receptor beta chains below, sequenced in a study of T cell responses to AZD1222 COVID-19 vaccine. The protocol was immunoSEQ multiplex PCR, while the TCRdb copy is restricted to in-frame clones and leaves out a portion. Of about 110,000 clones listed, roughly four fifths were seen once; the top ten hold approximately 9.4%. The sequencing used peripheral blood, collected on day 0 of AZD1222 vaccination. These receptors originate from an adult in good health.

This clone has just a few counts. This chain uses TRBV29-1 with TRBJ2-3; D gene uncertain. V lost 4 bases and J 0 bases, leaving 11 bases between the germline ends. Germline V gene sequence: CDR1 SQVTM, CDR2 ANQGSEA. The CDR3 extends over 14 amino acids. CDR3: CSVGGTSSTDTQYF. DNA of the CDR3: TGCAGCGTTGGCGGCACATCTAGCACAGATACGCAGTATTTT.

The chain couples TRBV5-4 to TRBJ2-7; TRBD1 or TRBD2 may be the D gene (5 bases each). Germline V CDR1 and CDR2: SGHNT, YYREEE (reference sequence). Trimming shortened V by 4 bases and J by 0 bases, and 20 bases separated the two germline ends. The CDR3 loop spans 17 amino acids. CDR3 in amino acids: CASSLRQMTEGSYEQYF. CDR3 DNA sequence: TGTGCCAGCAGCCTCCGTCAAATGACAGAGGGCTCCTACGAGCAGTACTTC.

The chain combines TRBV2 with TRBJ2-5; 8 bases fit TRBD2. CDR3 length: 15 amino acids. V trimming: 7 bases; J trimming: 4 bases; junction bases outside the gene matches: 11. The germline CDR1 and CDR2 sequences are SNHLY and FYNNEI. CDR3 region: CASKALSLAGETQYF. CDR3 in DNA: TGTGCCAGCAAAGCCTTAAGTCTAGCGGGAGAGACCCAGTACTTC.

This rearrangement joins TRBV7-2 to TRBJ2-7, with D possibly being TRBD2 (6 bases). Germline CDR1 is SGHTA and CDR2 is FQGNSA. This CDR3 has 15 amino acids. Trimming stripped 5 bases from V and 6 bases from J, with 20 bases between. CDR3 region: CASSHLAASAGEQYF. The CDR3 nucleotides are TGTGCCAGCAGCCATCTCGCGGCTTCAGCGGGCGAGCAGTACTTC.

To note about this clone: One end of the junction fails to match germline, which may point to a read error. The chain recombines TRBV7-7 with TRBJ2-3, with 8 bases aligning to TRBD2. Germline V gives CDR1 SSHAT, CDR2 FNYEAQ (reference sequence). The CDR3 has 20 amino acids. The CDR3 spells CASSLRPNAGGATSTDTQYF. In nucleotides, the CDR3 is TGTGCTAGCAGCTTACGCCCTAACGCCGGGGGGGCTACTAGCACAGATACGCAGTATTTT.

The CDR3 DNA is TGTGCCAGCAGTAGGGGCAGGGAGCAGTTCTTC. Its protein is CASSRGREQFF. This chain links TRBV6-5 with TRBJ2-1; possibly TRBD1 for D (5 bases). Germline values: CDR1 MNHEY, CDR2 SVGAGI. V shed 5 bases and J shed 10 bases, with 9 bases lying between them. CDR3 length: 11 residues.

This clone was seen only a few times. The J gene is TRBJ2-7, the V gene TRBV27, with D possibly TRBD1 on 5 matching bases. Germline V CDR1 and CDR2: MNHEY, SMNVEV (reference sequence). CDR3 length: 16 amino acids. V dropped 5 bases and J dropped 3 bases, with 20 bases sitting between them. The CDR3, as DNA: TGTGCCAGCAGTAGGTCCCAGGGTGAATTCCACTACGAGCAGTACTTC. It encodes CASSRSQGEFHYEQYF.

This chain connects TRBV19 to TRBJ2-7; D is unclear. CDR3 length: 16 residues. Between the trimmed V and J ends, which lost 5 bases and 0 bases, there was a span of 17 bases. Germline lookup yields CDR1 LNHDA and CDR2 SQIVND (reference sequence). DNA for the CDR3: TGTGCCAGTAGTGCCCCTAACCTCCAAGGCTCCTACGAGCAGTACTTC. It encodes CASSAPNLQGSYEQYF.

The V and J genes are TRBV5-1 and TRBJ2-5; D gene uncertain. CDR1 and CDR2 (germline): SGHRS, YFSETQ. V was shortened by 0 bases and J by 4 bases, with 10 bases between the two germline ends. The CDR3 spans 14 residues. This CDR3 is CASSLGVTPETQYF. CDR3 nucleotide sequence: TGCGCCAGCAGCTTGGGTGTGACCCCAGAGACCCAGTACTTC.

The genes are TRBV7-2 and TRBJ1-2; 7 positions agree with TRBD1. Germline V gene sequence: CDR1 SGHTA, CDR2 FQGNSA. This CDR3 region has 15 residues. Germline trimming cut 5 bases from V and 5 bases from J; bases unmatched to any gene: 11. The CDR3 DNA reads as TGTGCCAGCAGCGGACAGACCGGGACAGCATATGGCTACACCTTC. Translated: CASSGQTGTAYGYTF.

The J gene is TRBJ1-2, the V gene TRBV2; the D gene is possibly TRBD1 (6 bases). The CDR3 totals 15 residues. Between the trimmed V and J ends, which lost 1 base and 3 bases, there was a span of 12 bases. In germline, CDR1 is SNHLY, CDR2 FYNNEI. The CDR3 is CASSEGGGRDYGYTF. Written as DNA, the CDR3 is TGTGCCAGCAGTGAAGGGGGGGGCAGAGACTATGGCTACACCTTC.

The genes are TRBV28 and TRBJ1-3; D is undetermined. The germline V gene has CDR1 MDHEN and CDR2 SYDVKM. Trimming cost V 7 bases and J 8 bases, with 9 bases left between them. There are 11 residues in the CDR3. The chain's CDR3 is CASTTPDTIYF. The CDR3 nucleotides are TGTGCCAGCACCACCCCGGACACCATATATTTT.

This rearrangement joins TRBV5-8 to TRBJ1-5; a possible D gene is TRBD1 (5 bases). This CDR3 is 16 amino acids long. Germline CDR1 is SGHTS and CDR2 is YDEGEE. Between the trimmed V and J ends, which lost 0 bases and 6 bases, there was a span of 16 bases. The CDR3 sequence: CASSLEGTGGGQPQHF. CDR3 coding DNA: TGTGCCAGCAGCTTGGAGGGGACGGGAGGTGGTCAGCCCCAGCATTTT.